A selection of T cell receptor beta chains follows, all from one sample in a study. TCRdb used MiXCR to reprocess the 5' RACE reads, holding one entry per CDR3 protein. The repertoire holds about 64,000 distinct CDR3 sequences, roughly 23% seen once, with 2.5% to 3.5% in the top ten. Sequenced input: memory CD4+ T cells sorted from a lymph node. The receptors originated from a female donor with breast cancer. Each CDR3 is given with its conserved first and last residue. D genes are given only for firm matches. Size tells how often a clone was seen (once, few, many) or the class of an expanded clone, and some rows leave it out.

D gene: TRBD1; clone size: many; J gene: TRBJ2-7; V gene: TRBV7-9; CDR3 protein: CASSVHRDRDEQYF; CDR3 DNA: TGTGCCAGCAGCGTCCACCGGGACAGAGACGAGCAGTACTTC
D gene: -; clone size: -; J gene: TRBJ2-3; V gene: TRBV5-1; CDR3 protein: CASSLEFRTDTQYF; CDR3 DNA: TGCGCCAGCAGCTTGGAGTTCCGCACAGATACGCAGTATTTT
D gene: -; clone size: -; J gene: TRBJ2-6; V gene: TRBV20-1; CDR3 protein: CSARERGAGANVLTF; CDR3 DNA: TGCAGTGCTAGAGAAAGGGGAGCTGGGGCCAACGTCCTGACTTTC
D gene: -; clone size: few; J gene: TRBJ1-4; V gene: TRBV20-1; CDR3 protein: CSARGLGDQSGNEKLFF; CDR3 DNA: TGCAGTGCTAGAGGATTAGGGGATCAATCGGGTAATGAAAAACTGTTTTTT
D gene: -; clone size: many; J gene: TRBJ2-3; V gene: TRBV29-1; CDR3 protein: CSVESPDTDTQYF; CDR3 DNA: TGCAGCGTTGAGTCACCCGACACAGATACGCAGTATTTT
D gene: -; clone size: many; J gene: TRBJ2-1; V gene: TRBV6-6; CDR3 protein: CASSPNNEQFF; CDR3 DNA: TGTGCCAGCAGCCCCAACAATGAGCAGTTCTTC
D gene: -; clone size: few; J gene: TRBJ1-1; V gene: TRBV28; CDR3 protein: CASSRKLGATEAFF; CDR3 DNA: TGTGCCAGCAGCCGAAAACTTGGGGCCACTGAAGCTTTCTTT
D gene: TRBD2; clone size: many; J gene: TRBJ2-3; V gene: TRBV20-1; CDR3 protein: CSARDLAETTDTQYF; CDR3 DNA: TGCAGTGCTAGAGATCTAGCGGAGACCACAGATACGCAGTATTTT
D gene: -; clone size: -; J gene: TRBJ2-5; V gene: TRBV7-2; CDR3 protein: CASSLAVRRKTQYF; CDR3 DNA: TGTGCCAGCAGCTTAGCTGTTAGGCGAAAGACCCAGTACTTC
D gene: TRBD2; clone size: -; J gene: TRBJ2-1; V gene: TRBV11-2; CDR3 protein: CASSTLAGGSNEQFF; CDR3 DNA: TGTGCCAGCAGTACACTAGCGGGAGGGTCTAATGAGCAGTTCTTC
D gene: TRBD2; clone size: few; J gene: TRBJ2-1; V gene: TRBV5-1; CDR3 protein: CASSPTSGSGSTEQFF; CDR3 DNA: TGCGCCAGCAGCCCCACTAGCGGGTCGGGATCAACTGAGCAGTTCTTC
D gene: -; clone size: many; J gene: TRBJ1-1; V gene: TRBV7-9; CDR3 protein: CASSLVENTEAFF; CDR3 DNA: TGTGCCAGCAGCTTAGTGGAGAACACTGAAGCTTTCTTT
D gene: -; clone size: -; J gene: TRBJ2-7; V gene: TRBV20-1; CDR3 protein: CSASQGGYEQYF; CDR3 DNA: TGCAGTGCGTCACAGGGAGGCTACGAGCAGTACTTC